The T cell receptor (beta chain) under discussion was sequenced for a study of tumor and adjacent non-tumor tissue in lung cancer. Whole-study context: There were some 11 adenocarcinoma, a couple of squamous cell carcinoma and 1 small cell lung cancer cases. Study findings and constraints: Higher tumor TCR diversity was associated with shorter survival.

CDR3 size: 16 residues. Germline V lookup: CDR1 LGHNA, CDR2 YSLEER. RNA was extracted from bulk tissue without any cell sorting. More than 3 cm separated this lung sample from the edge of the tumor. Donors were chemotherapy-naive, newly diagnosed lung cancer surgical patients in China, August–late 2014. A remark on this clonotype: Its target is unknown. Sequence at one end of the junction differs from germline and may be a read error.

TCRbeta libraries were built with three rounds of nested PCR, modified from ARM-PCR. TCRdb reprocessed the multiplex PCR reads with MiXCR, giving one entry per CDR3 protein. The sample holds approximately 80,000 distinct CDR3 sequences, 80% to 90% seen once. Sequenced material: distant non-tumor lung tissue. The TCR comes from a man aged 55 to 70 with non-small cell lung cancer. The rearrangement joins TRBV4-3 to TRBJ2-6; D is perhaps TRBD1 (6 bases). For the CDR3, the DNA is TGCGCCAGCAACGCACAGGGTGGAACTGGGGCCAACGTCCTGACATTC. It codes for CASNAQGGTGANVLTF.